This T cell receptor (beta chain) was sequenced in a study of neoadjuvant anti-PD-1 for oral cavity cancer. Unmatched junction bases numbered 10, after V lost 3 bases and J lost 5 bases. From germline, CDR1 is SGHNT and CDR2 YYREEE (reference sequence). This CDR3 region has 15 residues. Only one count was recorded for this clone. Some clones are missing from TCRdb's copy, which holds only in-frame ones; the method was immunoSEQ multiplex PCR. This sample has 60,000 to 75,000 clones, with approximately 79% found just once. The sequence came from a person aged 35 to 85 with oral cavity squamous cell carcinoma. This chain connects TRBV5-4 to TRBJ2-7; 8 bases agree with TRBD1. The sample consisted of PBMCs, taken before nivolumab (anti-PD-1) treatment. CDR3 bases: TGTGCCAGCAGCTCAGGGACCGGACAGGGCGACGAGCAGTACTTC. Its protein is CASSSGTGQGDEQYF.